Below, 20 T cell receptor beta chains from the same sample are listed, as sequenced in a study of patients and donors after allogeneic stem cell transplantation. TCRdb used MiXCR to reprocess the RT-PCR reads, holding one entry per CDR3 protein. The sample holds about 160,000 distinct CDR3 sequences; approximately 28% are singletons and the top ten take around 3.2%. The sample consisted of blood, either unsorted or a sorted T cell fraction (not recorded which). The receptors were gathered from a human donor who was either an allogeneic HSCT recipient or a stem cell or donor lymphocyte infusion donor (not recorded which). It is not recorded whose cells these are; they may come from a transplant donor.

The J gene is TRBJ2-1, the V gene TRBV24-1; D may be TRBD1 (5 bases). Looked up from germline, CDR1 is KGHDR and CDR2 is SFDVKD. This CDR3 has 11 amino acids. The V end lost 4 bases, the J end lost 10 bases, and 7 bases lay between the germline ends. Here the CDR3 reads CATSEGREQFF. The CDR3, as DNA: TGTGCCACCAGTGAGGGGCGGGAGCAGTTCTTC.

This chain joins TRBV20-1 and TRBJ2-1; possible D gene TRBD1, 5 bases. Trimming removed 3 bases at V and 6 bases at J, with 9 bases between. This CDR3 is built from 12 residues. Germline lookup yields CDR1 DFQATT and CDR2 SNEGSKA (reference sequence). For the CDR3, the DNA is TGCAGTGCTAGTAGACAGTCCAATGAGCAGTTCTTC. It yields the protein CSASRQSNEQFF.

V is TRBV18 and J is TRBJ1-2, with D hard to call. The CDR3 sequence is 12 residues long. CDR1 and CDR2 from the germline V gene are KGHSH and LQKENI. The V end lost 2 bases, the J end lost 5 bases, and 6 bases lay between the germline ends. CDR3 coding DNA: TGTGCCAGCTCACCAGACAAGTATGGCTACACCTTC. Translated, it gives CASSPDKYGYTF. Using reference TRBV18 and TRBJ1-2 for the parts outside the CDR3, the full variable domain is NAGVMQNPRHLVRRRGQEARLRCSPMKGHSHVYWYRQLPEEGLKFMVYLQKENIIDESGMPKERFSAEFPKEGPSILRIQQVVRGDSAAYFCASSPDKYGYTFGSGTRLTVV.

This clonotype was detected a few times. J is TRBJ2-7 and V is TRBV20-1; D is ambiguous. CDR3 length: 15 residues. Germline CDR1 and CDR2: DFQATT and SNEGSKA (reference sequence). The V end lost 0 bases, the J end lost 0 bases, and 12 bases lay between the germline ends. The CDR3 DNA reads TGCAGTGCTAGAGATTGGACCAAAAGCTCCTACGAGCAGTACTTC. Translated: CSARDWTKSSYEQYF.

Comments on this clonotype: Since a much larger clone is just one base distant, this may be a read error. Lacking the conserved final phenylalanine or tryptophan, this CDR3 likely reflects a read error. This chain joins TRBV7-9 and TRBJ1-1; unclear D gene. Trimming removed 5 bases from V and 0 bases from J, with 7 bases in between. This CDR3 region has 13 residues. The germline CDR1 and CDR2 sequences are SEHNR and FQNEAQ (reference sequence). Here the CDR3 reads CASSPGLNTEAFL. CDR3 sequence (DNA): TGTGCCAGCAGCCCCGGACTGAACACTGAAGCTTTCCTT.

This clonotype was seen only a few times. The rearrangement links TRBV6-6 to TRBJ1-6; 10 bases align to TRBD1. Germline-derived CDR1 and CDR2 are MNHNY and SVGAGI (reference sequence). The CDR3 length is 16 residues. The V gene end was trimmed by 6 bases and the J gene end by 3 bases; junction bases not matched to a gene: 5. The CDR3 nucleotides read TGTGCCAGCAGCCCGACAGGGGGCAGCTATAATTCACCCCTCCACTTT. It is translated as CASSPTGGSYNSPLHF.

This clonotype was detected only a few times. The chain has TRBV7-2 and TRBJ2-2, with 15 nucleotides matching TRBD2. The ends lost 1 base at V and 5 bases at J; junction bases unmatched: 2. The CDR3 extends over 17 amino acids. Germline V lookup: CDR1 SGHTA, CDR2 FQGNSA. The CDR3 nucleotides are TGTGCCAGCAGCTTAGGGGGGACTAGCGGGAGGACCGGGGAGCTGTTTTTT. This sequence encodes CASSLGGTSGRTGELFF.

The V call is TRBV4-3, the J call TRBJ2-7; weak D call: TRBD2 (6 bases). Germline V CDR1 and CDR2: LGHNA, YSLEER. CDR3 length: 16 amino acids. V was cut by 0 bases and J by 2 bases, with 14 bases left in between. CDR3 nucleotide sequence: TGCGCCAGCAGCCAAGAGGGGGGACCCTTTCCCTACGAGCAGTACTTC. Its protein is CASSQEGGPFPYEQYF.

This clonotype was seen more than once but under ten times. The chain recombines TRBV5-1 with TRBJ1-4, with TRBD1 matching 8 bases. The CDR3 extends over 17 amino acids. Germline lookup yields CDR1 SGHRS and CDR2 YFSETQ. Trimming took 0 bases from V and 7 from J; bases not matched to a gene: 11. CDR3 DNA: TGCGCCAGCAGCTTGGTGGCAGGGGGCGCGTATTCTGAAAAACTGTTTTTT. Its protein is CASSLVAGGAYSEKLFF.

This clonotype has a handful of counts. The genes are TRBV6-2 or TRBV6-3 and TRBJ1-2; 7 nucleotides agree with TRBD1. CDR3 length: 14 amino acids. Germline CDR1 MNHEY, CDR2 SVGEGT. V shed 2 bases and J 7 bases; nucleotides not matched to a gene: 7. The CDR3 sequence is CASSYPGTAGGYTF. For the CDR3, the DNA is TGTGCCAGCAGTTACCCTGGGACAGCTGGTGGCTACACCTTC.

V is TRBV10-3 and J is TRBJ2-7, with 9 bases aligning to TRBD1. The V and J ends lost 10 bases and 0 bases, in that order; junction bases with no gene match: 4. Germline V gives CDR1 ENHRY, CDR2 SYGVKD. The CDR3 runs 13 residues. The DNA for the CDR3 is TGTGCCACCGAGGGACAGGGCTCCTACGAGCAGTACTTC. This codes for CATEGQGSYEQYF.

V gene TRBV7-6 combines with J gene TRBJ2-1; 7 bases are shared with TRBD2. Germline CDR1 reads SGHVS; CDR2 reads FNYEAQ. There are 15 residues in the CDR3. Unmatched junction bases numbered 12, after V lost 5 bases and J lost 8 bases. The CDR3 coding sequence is TGTGCCAGCAGCCTAATTAGCGGGCCGCGAGATGAGCAGTTCTTC. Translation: CASSLISGPRDEQFF.

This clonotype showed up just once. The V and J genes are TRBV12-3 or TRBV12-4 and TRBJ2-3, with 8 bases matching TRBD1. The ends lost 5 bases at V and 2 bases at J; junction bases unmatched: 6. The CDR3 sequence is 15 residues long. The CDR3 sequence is CASSTRQGLTDTQYF. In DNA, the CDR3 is TGTGCCAGCAGTACCAGACAGGGGCTCACAGATACGCAGTATTTT.

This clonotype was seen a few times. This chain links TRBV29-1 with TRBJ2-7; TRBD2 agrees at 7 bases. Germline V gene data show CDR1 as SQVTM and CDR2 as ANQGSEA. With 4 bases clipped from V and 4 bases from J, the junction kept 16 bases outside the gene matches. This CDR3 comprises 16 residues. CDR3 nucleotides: TGCAGCGTTGTAGGGGACCTTCGAGGGAGGGCGTACGAGCAGTACTTC. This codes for CSVVGDLRGRAYEQYF.

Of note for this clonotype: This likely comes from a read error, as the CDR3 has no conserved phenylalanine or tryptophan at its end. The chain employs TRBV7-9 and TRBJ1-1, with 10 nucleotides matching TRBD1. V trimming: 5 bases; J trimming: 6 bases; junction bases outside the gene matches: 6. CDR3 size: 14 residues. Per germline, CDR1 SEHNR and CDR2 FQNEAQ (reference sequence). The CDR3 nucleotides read TGTGCCAGCAGCCTTCGGGACAGGGGCCCTGAAGCTTTCCTT. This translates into CASSLRDRGPEAFL.

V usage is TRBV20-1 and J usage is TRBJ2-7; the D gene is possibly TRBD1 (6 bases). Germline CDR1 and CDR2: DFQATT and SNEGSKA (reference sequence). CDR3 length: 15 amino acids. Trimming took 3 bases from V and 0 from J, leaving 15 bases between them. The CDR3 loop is CSASKFDRFSYEQYF. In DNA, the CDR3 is TGCAGTGCTAGTAAGTTTGACAGGTTCTCCTACGAGCAGTACTTC.

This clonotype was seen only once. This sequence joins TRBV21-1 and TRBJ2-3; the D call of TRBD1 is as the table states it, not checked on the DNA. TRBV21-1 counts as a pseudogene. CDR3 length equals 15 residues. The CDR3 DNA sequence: TGTGCCACAGCAAGGGTACGGGACAGCACAGATACGCAGTATTTT. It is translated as CATARVRDSTDTQYF.

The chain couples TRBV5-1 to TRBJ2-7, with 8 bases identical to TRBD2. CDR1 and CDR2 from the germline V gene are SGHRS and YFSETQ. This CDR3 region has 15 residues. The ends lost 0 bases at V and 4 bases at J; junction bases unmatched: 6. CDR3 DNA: TGCGCCAGCAGCTTGGAGGCTGGACTAGCTTACGAGCAGTACTTC. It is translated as CASSLEAGLAYEQYF. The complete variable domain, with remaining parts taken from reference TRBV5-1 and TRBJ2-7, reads KAGVTQTPRYLIKTRGQQVTLSCSPISGHRSVSWYQQTPGQGLQFLFEYFSETQRNKGNFPGRFSGRQFSNSRSEMNVSTLELGDSALYLCASSLEAGLAYEQYFGPGTRLTVT.

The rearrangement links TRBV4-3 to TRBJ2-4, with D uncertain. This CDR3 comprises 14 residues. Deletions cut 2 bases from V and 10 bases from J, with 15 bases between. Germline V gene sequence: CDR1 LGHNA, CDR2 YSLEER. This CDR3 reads CASSQSPGPWIQYF. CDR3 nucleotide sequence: TGCGCCAGCAGCCAAAGCCCCGGTCCGTGGATTCAGTACTTC.

In DNA form, the CDR3 reads TGTGCCAGCAACCATTTTCCCGTGAGTCAGCCCCAGCATTTT. This encodes CASNHFPVSQPQHF. The chain has TRBV9 and TRBJ1-5; D gene unclear. V dropped 6 bases and J dropped 6 bases, with 16 bases sitting between them. Germline lookup yields CDR1 SGDLS and CDR2 YYNGEE. The CDR3 totals 14 residues.